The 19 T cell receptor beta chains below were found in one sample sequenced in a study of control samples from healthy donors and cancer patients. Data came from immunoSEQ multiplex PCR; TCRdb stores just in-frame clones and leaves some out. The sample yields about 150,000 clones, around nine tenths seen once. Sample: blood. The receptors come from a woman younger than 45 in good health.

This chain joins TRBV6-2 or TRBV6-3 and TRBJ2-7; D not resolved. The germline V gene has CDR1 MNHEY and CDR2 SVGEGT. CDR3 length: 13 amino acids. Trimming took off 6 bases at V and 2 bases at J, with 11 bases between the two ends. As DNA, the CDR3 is TGTGCCAGCAGCCTAGGCACCCCCTACGAGCAGTACTTC. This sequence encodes CASSLGTPYEQYF.

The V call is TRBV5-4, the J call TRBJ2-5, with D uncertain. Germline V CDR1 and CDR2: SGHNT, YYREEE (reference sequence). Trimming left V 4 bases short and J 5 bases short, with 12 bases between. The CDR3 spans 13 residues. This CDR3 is CASSSVFGETQYF. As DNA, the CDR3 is TGTGCCAGCAGCAGCGTGTTTGGGGAGACCCAGTACTTC.

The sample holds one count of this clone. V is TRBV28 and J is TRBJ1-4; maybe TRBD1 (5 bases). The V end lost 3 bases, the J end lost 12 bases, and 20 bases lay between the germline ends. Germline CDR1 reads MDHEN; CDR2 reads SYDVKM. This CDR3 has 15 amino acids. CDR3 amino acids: CASSLTNDIGAELFF. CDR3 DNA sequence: TGTGCCAGCAGTTTGACCAATGATATAGGGGCGGAACTGTTTTTT.

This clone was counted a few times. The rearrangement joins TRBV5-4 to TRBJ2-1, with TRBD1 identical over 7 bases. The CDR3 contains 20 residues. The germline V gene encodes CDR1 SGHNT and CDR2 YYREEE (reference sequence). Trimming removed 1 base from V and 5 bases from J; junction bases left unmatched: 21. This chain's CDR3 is CASSLIGRTGLFAKDNEQFF. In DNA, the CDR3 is TGTGCCAGCAGCTTGATTGGCAGGACAGGTCTCTTCGCCAAAGACAATGAGCAGTTCTTC.

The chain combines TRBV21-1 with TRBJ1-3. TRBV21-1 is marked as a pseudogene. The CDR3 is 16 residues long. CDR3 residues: CASSKGGSDLWDTIYF. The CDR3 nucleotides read TGTGCCAGCAGCAAAGGGGGTTCGGATTTGTGGGACACCATATATTTT.

The CDR3 loop is CASKEWGTETQYF. The CDR3 bases are TGTGCCAGCAAGGAATGGGGAACCGAGACCCAGTACTTC. This chain connects TRBV28 to TRBJ2-5, with D uncertain. Trimming removed 7 bases from V and 5 bases from J, with 14 bases in between. Germline lookup yields CDR1 MDHEN and CDR2 SYDVKM. The CDR3 sequence is 13 residues long.

The CDR3 coding sequence is TGTGCCAGCAGCTCGACTAGCGGGACGAACACCGGGGAGCTGTTTTTT. Its protein is CASSSTSGTNTGELFF. This chain links TRBV7-6 with TRBJ2-2; 11 positions agree with TRBD2. Germline CDR1 is SGHVS and CDR2 is FNYEAQ. This CDR3 is 16 amino acids long. Trimming at V came to 4 bases and at J to 0 bases, leaving 1 base not matched to a gene.

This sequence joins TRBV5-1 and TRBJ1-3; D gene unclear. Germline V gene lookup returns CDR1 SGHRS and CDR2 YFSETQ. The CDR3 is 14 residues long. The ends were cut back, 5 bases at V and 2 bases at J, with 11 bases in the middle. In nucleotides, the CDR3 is TGCGCCAGCAGTGATTTAAGGGCTGGAAACACCATATATTTT. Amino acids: CASSDLRAGNTIYF.

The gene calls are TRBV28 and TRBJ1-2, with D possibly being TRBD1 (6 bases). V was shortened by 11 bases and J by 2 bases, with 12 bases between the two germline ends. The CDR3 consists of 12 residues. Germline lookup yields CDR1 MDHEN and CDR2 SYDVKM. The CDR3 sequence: CACGTFNYGYTF. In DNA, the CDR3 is TGTGCCTGCGGGACATTCAACTATGGCTACACCTTC.

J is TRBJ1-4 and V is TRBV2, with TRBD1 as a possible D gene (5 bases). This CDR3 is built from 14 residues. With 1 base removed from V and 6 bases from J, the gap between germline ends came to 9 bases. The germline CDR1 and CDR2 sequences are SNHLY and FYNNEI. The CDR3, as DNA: TGTGCCAGCAGTGAAGGACAGATAGATGAAAAACTGTTTTTT. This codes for CASSEGQIDEKLFF.

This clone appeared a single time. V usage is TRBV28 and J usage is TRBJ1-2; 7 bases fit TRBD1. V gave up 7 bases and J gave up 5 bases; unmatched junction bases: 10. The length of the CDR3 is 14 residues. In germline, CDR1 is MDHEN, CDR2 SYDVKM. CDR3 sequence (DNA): TGTGCCAGCAAAGGGGGCCTCTTCCCTTATGGCTACACCTTC. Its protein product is CASKGGLFPYGYTF.

CDR3 protein: CASRSQGSNTEAFF. The CDR3 DNA follows: TGTGCCAGCAGGTCACAGGGGTCTAACACTGAAGCTTTCTTT. The chain employs TRBV28 and TRBJ1-1; 7 positions match TRBD1. This CDR3 comprises 14 residues. The V segment lost 6 bases and the J segment 2 bases; nucleotides outside the gene matches: 6. Germline lookup yields CDR1 MDHEN and CDR2 SYDVKM.

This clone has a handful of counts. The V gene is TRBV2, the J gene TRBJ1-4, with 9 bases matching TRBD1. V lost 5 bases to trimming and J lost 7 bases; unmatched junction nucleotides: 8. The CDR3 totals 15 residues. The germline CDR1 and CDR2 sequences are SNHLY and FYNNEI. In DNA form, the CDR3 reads TGTGCCAGCAGTCCGACAGGGGGGCCCACTGAAAAACTGTTTTTT. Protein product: CASSPTGGPTEKLFF. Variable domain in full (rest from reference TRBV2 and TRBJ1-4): EPEVTQTPSHQVTQMGQEVILRCVPISNHLYFYWYRQILGQKVEFLVSFYNNEISEKSEIFDDQFSVERPDGSNFTLKIRSTKLEDSAMYFCASSPTGGPTEKLFFGSGTQLSVL.

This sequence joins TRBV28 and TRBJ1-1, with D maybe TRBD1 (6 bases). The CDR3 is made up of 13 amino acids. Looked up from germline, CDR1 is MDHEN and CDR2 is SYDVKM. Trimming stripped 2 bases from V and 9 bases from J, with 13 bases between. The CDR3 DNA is TGTGCCAGCAGTTTAGGGACGGACAGAAAAGCTTTCTTT. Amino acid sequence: CASSLGTDRKAFF.

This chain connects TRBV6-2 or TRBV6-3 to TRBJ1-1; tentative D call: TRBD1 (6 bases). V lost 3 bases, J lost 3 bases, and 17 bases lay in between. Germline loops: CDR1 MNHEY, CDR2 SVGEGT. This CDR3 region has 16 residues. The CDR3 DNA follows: TGTGCCAGCAGTTATCCACTTACAGGGCCGGACACTGAAGCTTTCTTT. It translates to CASSYPLTGPDTEAFF.

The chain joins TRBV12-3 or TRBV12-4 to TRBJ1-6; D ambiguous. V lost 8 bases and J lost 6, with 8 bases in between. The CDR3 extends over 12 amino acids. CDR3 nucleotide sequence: TGTGCCAGCGCAGAGTTTAATTCACCCCTCCACTTT. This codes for CASAEFNSPLHF.

The CDR3 protein is CASSLAGDTEQFF. In nucleotides, the CDR3 is TGTGCCAGTAGCCTAGCGGGAGACACTGAGCAGTTCTTC. V usage is TRBV19 and J usage is TRBJ2-1, with 10 bases identical to TRBD2. V shed 6 bases, J shed 9 bases, and the junction held 5 bases outside the gene matches. This CDR3 has 13 residues. CDR1 LNHDA and CDR2 SQIVND come from the germline V gene (reference sequence).

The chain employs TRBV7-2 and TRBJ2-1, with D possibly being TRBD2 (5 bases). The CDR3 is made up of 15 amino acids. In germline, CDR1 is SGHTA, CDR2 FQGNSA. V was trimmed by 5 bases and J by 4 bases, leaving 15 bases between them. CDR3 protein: CASSPRASSYNEQFF. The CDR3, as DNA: TGTGCCAGCAGCCCCCGGGCTAGCTCATACAATGAGCAGTTCTTC.

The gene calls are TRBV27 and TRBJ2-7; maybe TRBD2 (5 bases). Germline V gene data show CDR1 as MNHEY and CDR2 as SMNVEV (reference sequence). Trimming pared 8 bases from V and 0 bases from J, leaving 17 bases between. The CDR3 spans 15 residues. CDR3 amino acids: CASGLVATLSYEQYF. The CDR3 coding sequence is TGTGCCAGCGGCCTGGTAGCGACTCTCTCCTACGAGCAGTACTTC.